Below are 29 T cell receptor beta chains sequenced from a single sample in a study of vaccination and CD4 T cells after COVID-19. For these receptors, no antigen is known. Cultured CD4+ T-cell DNA underwent Oncomine TCR Beta short-read sequencing. TCRdb reprocessed the PCR reads via MiXCR and lists one record per CDR3 protein. This sample carries approximately 24,000 distinct CDR3 sequences, around 64% of them seen once, and the ten largest clones take less than 25%. Treatment meaning: 10-day PBMC culture with coronavirus spike peptide pools or control peptides (ViraFEST assay). The material was CD4+ T cells from blood, cultured in vitro, obtained after SARS-CoV-2 vaccination. These receptors were taken from a human donor who received a COVID-19 vaccine.

The genes are TRBV6-1 and TRBJ2-5; D uncertain. Germline V gene data show CDR1 as MNHNS and CDR2 as SASEGT. The germline V and J ends were trimmed by 1 base and 5 bases, with 5 bases remaining between them. The length of the CDR3 is 12 residues. CDR3: CASSEVGETQYF. CDR3 DNA: TGTGCCAGCAGTGAAGTTGGGGAGACCCAGTACTTC.

V and J are TRBV11-3 and TRBJ2-1; the match to TRBD1 covers 7 bases. The CDR3 consists of 14 residues. Germline assignment: CDR1 SGHNT and CDR2 YENEEA. Trimming at V came to 5 bases and at J to 6 bases, leaving 7 bases not matched to a gene. CDR3 coding DNA: TGTGCCAGCAGCCAGGGACAGTTTGTCAATGAGCAGTTCTTC. As protein: CASSQGQFVNEQFF.

This chain uses TRBV10-1 with TRBJ1-2; tentatively, D is TRBD1 (6 bases). Per the germline V gene, CDR1 is WNHNN and CDR2 is SYGVQD (reference sequence). The V and J ends lost 8 bases and 7 bases respectively, with 20 bases between them. The CDR3 spans 14 residues. This CDR3 reads CASRVPGAFGGYTF. In DNA, the CDR3 is TGCGCCAGCCGGGTCCCGGGGGCGTTCGGTGGCTACACCTTC.

This clonotype was detected only a few times. The chain carries TRBV6-1 and TRBJ2-3, with 8 bases identical to TRBD1. The CDR3 length is 14 residues. The germline gives CDR1 MNHNS, CDR2 SASEGT. J gave up 7 bases and V 7 bases, and 10 bases lay outside the gene matches. The CDR3 sequence: CASILGQGPNTQYF. The CDR3, as DNA: TGTGCCAGCATCCTTGGACAGGGTCCGAATACGCAGTATTTT.

This chain joins TRBV6-5 and TRBJ1-3, with TRBD1 as a possible D gene (6 bases). The CDR3 is made up of 16 amino acids. The germline V gene encodes CDR1 MNHEY and CDR2 SVGAGI. V lost 3 bases to trimming and J lost 2 bases, with 14 bases between them. CDR3: CASSYVAGGTGNTIYF. CDR3 DNA sequence: TGTGCCAGCAGTTATGTCGCGGGGGGCACTGGAAACACCATATATTTT.

The rearrangement uses TRBV27 and TRBJ1-5; D might be TRBD1 (6 bases). Germline V gives CDR1 MNHEY, CDR2 SMNVEV (reference sequence). V lost 4 bases and J lost 4, with 23 bases in between. The CDR3 runs 18 residues. The DNA of the CDR3 is TGTGCCAGCAGTTCAACGTTCTTACAGGGCAGGAATAATCAGCCCCAGCATTTT. As protein: CASSSTFLQGRNNQPQHF.

The chain joins TRBV10-3 to TRBJ1-3, with D hard to call. The CDR3 has 13 residues. Trimming shortened V by 10 bases and J by 0 bases, and 10 bases separated the two germline ends. Germline CDR1 is ENHRY and CDR2 is SYGVKD. Here the CDR3 DNA reads TGTGCCACTACAGTGTTCTCTGGAAACACCATATATTTT. Protein sequence: CATTVFSGNTIYF.

The chain has TRBV19 and TRBJ2-5, with D perhaps TRBD2 (6 bases). The CDR3 is 13 amino acids. The V gene lost 5 bases and the J gene lost 5 bases, with 12 bases spanning the gap. In germline, CDR1 is LNHDA, CDR2 SQIVND (reference sequence). The CDR3 nucleotides are TGTGCCAGTAGTCGGAGGGCCGGGGAGACCCAGTACTTC. Its protein is CASSRRAGETQYF.

This clonotype came up once. The chain joins TRBV24-1 to TRBJ1-1; D is perhaps TRBD1 (5 bases). CDR3 length: 13 amino acids. The germline CDR1 and CDR2 sequences are KGHDR and SFDVKD. Trimming took 5 bases from V and 3 from J, leaving 9 bases between them. CDR3: CATSGRGDTEAFF. The DNA of the CDR3 is TGTGCCACCAGTGGGAGGGGAGACACTGAAGCTTTCTTT.

The chain has TRBV12-3 or TRBV12-4 and TRBJ1-2; D is undetermined. Trimming took 3 bases from V and 8 from J, leaving 10 bases between them. The length of the CDR3 is 12 residues. CDR3 sequence: CASSLAGRGYTF. DNA for the CDR3: TGTGCCAGCAGTTTGGCCGGGCGGGGCTACACCTTC.

This clonotype was observed a few times. The chain is built from TRBV30 and TRBJ1-2, with 9 nucleotides matching TRBD1. In germline, CDR1 is GTSNPN, CDR2 SVGIG (reference sequence). This CDR3 has 15 amino acids. V was pared by 3 bases and J by 0 bases, with 5 bases of the junction left unmatched. CDR3 sequence: CAWRADRGANYGYTF. The CDR3 nucleotides are TGTGCCTGGAGAGCCGACAGGGGGGCTAACTATGGCTACACCTTC.

J is TRBJ2-3 and V is TRBV24-1, with D possibly matching TRBD2 (5 bases). CDR3 length: 12 residues. V was pared by 2 bases and J by 6 bases, with 5 bases between. Germline CDR1 is KGHDR and CDR2 is SFDVKD. The CDR3: CATSDWRDTQYF. CDR3 nucleotide sequence: TGTGCCACCAGTGATTGGAGGGATACGCAGTATTTT.

The chain recombines TRBV5-4 with TRBJ1-1; D perhaps matches TRBD1 (6 bases). Trimming stripped 3 bases from V and 1 base from J, with 16 bases between. Germline V gene lookup returns CDR1 SGHNT and CDR2 YYREEE (reference sequence). The CDR3 has 16 residues. CDR3 in DNA: TGTGCCAGCAGCTCGGCGGGGGCAGGGTGGAACACTGAAGCTTTCTTT. Translated, it gives CASSSAGAGWNTEAFF.

The sample holds a few counts of this clonotype. CDR3 coding DNA: TGTGCCAGCAGTGAACGGGGGAATGGCTACACCTTC. Its translation is CASSERGNGYTF. V usage is TRBV2 and J usage is TRBJ1-2; the D gene is possibly TRBD1 (5 bases). The CDR3 runs 12 residues. V was clipped by 2 bases and J by 6 bases, with 7 bases between them. Germline V gene lookup returns CDR1 SNHLY and CDR2 FYNNEI. Supplemented by reference TRBV2 and TRBJ1-2, the full variable domain reads EPEVTQTPSHQVTQMGQEVILRCVPISNHLYFYWYRQILGQKVEFLVSFYNNEISEKSEIFDDQFSVERPDGSNFTLKIRSTKLEDSAMYFCASSERGNGYTFGSGTRLTVV.

V and J are TRBV20-1 and TRBJ2-7; D possibly uses TRBD1 or TRBD2 (6 bases each). Looked up from germline, CDR1 is DFQATT and CDR2 is SNEGSKA (reference sequence). Trimming removed 1 base at V and 2 bases at J, with 12 bases between. The CDR3 length is 14 residues. The DNA for the CDR3 is TGCAGTGCTAGAGTAGGAGGGGGAACCTACGAGCAGTACTTC. It specifies CSARVGGGTYEQYF.

The CDR3 DNA follows: TGCAGTGCAACCCTCACAGGGGGCTATGGCTACACCTTC. It is translated as CSATLTGGYGYTF. The chain links TRBV20-1 to TRBJ1-2, with 8 bases fitting TRBD1. There are 13 residues in the CDR3. Germline lookup yields CDR1 DFQATT and CDR2 SNEGSKA (reference sequence). The V gene end was trimmed by 6 bases and the J gene end by 4 bases; junction bases not matched to a gene: 7.

The rearrangement joins TRBV7-2 to TRBJ2-5; 9 nucleotides line up with TRBD2. With 2 bases clipped from V and 5 bases from J, the junction kept 6 bases outside the gene matches. Germline V CDR1 and CDR2: SGHTA, FQGNSA. CDR3 size: 15 residues. CDR3 sequence: CASSLRGGAEETQYF. The CDR3 DNA is TGTGCCAGCAGCTTACGCGGGGGGGCCGAGGAGACCCAGTACTTC.

This clonotype was counted once. This CDR3 is CASSLATGSSYEQYF. The CDR3 coding sequence is TGTGCCAGCAGCTTAGCGACGGGCAGTTCCTACGAGCAGTACTTC. The chain is built from TRBV11-3 and TRBJ2-7, with unresolved D. Germline V gene sequence: CDR1 SGHNT, CDR2 YENEEA. V lost 1 base to trimming and J lost 1 base, with 11 bases between them. This CDR3 is 15 amino acids long.

This clonotype was observed once. V gene TRBV5-1 combines with J gene TRBJ1-1; D perhaps matches TRBD1 (6 bases). V gave up 0 bases and J gave up 5 bases, with 14 bases separating them. The CDR3 spans 15 residues. Germline V gene sequence: CDR1 SGHRS, CDR2 YFSETQ. This chain's CDR3 is CASSLAQGRGTEAFF. DNA of the CDR3: TGCGCCAGCAGCTTGGCCCAGGGGCGGGGGACTGAAGCTTTCTTT. Combining the CDR3 with reference TRBV5-1 and TRBJ1-1 gives the whole variable domain KAGVTQTPRYLIKTRGQQVTLSCSPISGHRSVSWYQQTPGQGLQFLFEYFSETQRNKGNFPGRFSGRQFSNSRSEMNVSTLELGDSALYLCASSLAQGRGTEAFFGQGTRLTVV.

The rearrangement joins TRBV19 to TRBJ1-1; 7 bases match TRBD1. The length of the CDR3 is 13 residues. The germline CDR1 and CDR2 sequences are LNHDA and SQIVND (reference sequence). V lost 5 bases to trimming and J lost 1 base; unmatched junction nucleotides: 1. CDR3 nucleotide sequence: TGTGCCAGTAGTCGACAGGGGAACACTGAAGCTTTCTTT. It translates to CASSRQGNTEAFF.

The chain joins TRBV5-1 to TRBJ2-3; D call uncertain. Looked up from germline, CDR1 is SGHRS and CDR2 is YFSETQ. Trimming removed 0 bases from V and 6 bases from J, with 8 bases in between. This CDR3 spans 13 amino acids. The CDR3 loop is CASSLAISDTQYF. CDR3 nucleotide sequence: TGCGCCAGCAGCTTGGCCATCTCTGATACGCAGTATTTT.

The chain couples TRBV6-5 to TRBJ2-3; unclear D gene. In germline, CDR1 is MNHEY, CDR2 SVGAGI. Trimming removed 4 bases from V and 6 bases from J, with 14 bases in between. CDR3 length: 14 residues. The CDR3: CASSSPGRADTQYF. In nucleotides, the CDR3 is TGTGCCAGCAGTTCGCCGGGCCGGGCGGATACGCAGTATTTT.

The gene calls are TRBV4-2 and TRBJ2-2; TRBD2 might be the D (6 bases). CDR1 is LGHNA and CDR2 is YNFKEQ in the germline V gene. The CDR3 sequence is 13 residues long. Trimming pared 4 bases from V and 5 bases from J, leaving 8 bases between. The CDR3 sequence: CASSPGVTGELFF. The CDR3 DNA follows: TGTGCCAGCAGCCCGGGAGTAACCGGGGAGCTGTTTTTT.

This chain joins TRBV10-3 and TRBJ1-1; 7 bases line up with TRBD1. The CDR3 spans 14 residues. Trimming at V came to 11 bases and at J to 0 bases, leaving 9 bases not matched to a gene. Germline lookup yields CDR1 ENHRY and CDR2 SYGVKD. The CDR3 loop is CASRGGQLNTEAFF. CDR3 DNA sequence: TGTGCCTCCAGGGGGGGACAGCTGAACACTGAAGCTTTCTTT.

This chain joins TRBV21-1 and TRBJ1-1. TRBV21-1 is a pseudogene segment. The CDR3 covers 11 residues. The CDR3 sequence is CASSKAVEAFF. Here the CDR3 DNA reads TGTGCCAGCAGCAAAGCTGTTGAAGCTTTCTTT.

The chain has TRBV12-5 and TRBJ1-5; D ambiguous. The CDR3 totals 17 residues. Per the germline V gene, CDR1 is LGHNT and CDR2 is FRNRAP. Trimming stripped 1 base from V and 0 bases from J, with 13 bases between. The DNA for the CDR3 is TGTGCTAGTGGTTTGGCCATCGGTACGGATAGCAATCAGCCCCAGCATTTT. Its protein product is CASGLAIGTDSNQPQHF.

The rearrangement links TRBV11-2 to TRBJ2-7; 8 bases line up with TRBD2. Germline V lookup: CDR1 SGHAT, CDR2 FQNNGV. The V gene end was trimmed by 1 base and the J gene end by 3 bases; junction bases not matched to a gene: 5. This CDR3 is built from 15 residues. As DNA, the CDR3 is TGTGCCAGCAGCTTAGTCGGGGGGGCCATCTACGAGCAGTACTTC. This encodes CASSLVGGAIYEQYF.

This clonotype occurred a few times. The V gene is TRBV7-8, the J gene TRBJ1-1; TRBD1 is a possible D gene (5 bases). The ends were cut back, 3 bases at V and 4 bases at J, with 12 bases in the middle. Per the germline V gene, CDR1 is SGHVS and CDR2 is FQNEAQ. This CDR3 comprises 14 residues. The CDR3, as DNA: TGTGCCAGCAGCTTTTCGGGGGGGAGCACTGAAGCTTTCTTT. It specifies CASSFSGGSTEAFF.

This rearrangement joins TRBV6-1 to TRBJ2-5; D not resolved. CDR3 length: 13 residues. Per germline, CDR1 MNHNS and CDR2 SASEGT. Deletions cut 5 bases from V and 5 bases from J, with 12 bases between. The CDR3 DNA sequence: TGTGCCAGCAGTCACAACCCAGGCGAGACCCAGTACTTC. This sequence encodes CASSHNPGETQYF.